The entry below describes one T cell receptor beta chain. CDR3 length equals 15 residues. Germline V lookup: CDR1 SGHRS, CDR2 YFSETQ. Deletions cut 0 bases from V and 3 bases from J, with 13 bases between. Measured with immunoSEQ multiplex PCR; TCRdb has only the in-frame clones, and not every one. The data contain about 200,000 clones, 70% to 90% of them singletons. The sample belongs to a study of blood T cell repertoires in COVID-19. Specimen: peripheral blood. This sequence joins TRBV5-1 and TRBJ2-7; tentative D call: TRBD1 (5 bases). The TCR originated in a man in his sixties with active or convalescent COVID-19. The CDR3 here is CASSLATGISYEQYF. The CDR3 coding sequence is TGCGCCAGCAGCTTGGCAACAGGTATTAGCTACGAGCAGTACTTC.